One sample yielded the 20 T cell receptor beta chains listed below, sequenced in a study of cytomegalovirus exposure and HLA in healthy donors. 60 Vbeta and 13 Jbeta primers were used in PCR. Data came from immunoSEQ multiplex PCR; TCRdb stores just in-frame clones and leaves some out. This sample has about 110,000 clones, with 70% to 75% found just once. What was sequenced was PBMCs. These receptors originate from a man aged 40-49 years in good health and CMV-seronegative.

This rearrangement joins TRBV28 to TRBJ1-3; tentatively, D is TRBD1 (6 bases). Germline CDR1 MDHEN, CDR2 SYDVKM. The CDR3 spans 15 residues. V was trimmed by 5 bases and J by 2 bases, leaving 13 bases between them. The CDR3 spells CASSGPDSAGNTIYF. As DNA, the CDR3 is TGTGCCAGCAGTGGACCGGACAGCGCTGGAAACACCATATATTTT.

V gene TRBV5-6 combines with J gene TRBJ2-5, with a tentative D call TRBD1 (6 bases). The CDR3 consists of 14 residues. Germline-derived CDR1 and CDR2 are SGHDT and YYEEEE. V lost 1 base, J lost 2 bases, and 9 bases lay in between. The CDR3 nucleotides read TGTGCCAGCAGCTTGTACAGGGAACAAGAGACCCAGTACTTC. This codes for CASSLYREQETQYF.

V gene TRBV4-2 combines with J gene TRBJ2-5; 9 nucleotides line up with TRBD2. The V gene end was trimmed by 1 base and the J gene end by 5 bases; junction bases not matched to a gene: 14. The CDR3 runs to 18 residues. The germline gives CDR1 LGHNA, CDR2 YNFKEQ. CDR3 sequence reads: CASSQGGARGGARETQYF. In DNA, the CDR3 is TGTGCCAGCAGCCAAGGCGGCGCTCGCGGGGGGGCCAGGGAGACCCAGTACTTC.

The chain couples TRBV28 to TRBJ1-2; TRBD1 is a possible D gene (5 bases). This CDR3 is built from 13 residues. Germline V gene lookup returns CDR1 MDHEN and CDR2 SYDVKM. The V end was cut by 4 bases, the J end by 8 bases, with 14 bases between. The CDR3 loop reads CASSSSGLWGYTF. The CDR3 nucleotides are TGTGCCAGCAGTTCGTCAGGGTTATGGGGCTACACCTTC.

In the case of this clone: A read error may account for a junction end that differs from germline. This chain connects TRBV7-9 to TRBJ2-7, with D maybe TRBD1 (5 bases). The CDR3 spans 14 residues. Germline CDR1 and CDR2: SEHNR and FQNEAQ (reference sequence). The CDR3, as DNA: TGTTCCAGCAGCCTGGGGCAGATGGGAAACGAGCAGTACTTC. Translation gives CSSSLGQMGNEQYF.

Of note for this clone: Other DNA sequences in this specimen translate into the identical CDR3. The chain joins TRBV21-1 to TRBJ2-7; the table calls TRBD2, which could not be checked here. TRBV21-1 is labeled a pseudogene. This CDR3 contains 13 residues. CDR3: CASSKVPSYEQYF. DNA for the CDR3: TGTGCCAGCAGCAAGGTGCCGAGTTACGAGCAGTACTTC.

The chain uses TRBV28 and TRBJ1-2; D perhaps matches TRBD1 (6 bases). Germline V CDR1 and CDR2: MDHEN, SYDVKM. The CDR3 has 15 residues. Trimming cost V 7 bases and J 6 bases, with 21 bases left between them. CDR3 sequence (DNA): TGTGCCAGCATGGGAGAGGGGGTGCCCTTTCATGGCTACACCTTC. It translates to CASMGEGVPFHGYTF.

In this sample, this clone turned up a few times. The rearrangement links TRBV5-1 to TRBJ1-5; perhaps TRBD1 as D (5 bases). Germline assignment: CDR1 SGHRS and CDR2 YFSETQ. The CDR3 is 15 residues long. V was pared by 5 bases and J by 3 bases, with 15 bases between. The CDR3 spells CASSRTPGSNQPQHF. The DNA for the CDR3 is TGCGCCAGCAGTCGAACCCCAGGGTCCAATCAGCCCCAGCATTTT.

The V gene is TRBV9, the J gene TRBJ1-3; possible D gene TRBD1, 6 bases. This CDR3 comprises 18 residues. The germline gives CDR1 SGDLS, CDR2 YYNGEE. Trimming removed 3 bases from V and 0 bases from J, with 19 bases in between. The CDR3 is CASSEIPQGGYSGNTIYF. The DNA of the CDR3 is TGTGCCAGCAGCGAGATACCACAGGGAGGGTACTCTGGAAACACCATATATTTT.

The chain carries TRBV7-9 and TRBJ2-7, with 8 nucleotides matching TRBD2. This CDR3 is 14 amino acids long. Germline trimming cut 5 bases from V and 4 bases from J; bases unmatched to any gene: 7. Germline V gene sequence: CDR1 SEHNR, CDR2 FQNEAQ (reference sequence). For the CDR3, the DNA is TGTGCCAGCAGCCCCCGGACTAGCAAGTACGAGCAGTACTTC. This codes for CASSPRTSKYEQYF.

The V gene is TRBV28, the J gene TRBJ1-2; no clear D gene. Germline V CDR1 and CDR2: MDHEN, SYDVKM. The CDR3 loop spans 12 amino acids. The V gene lost 1 base and the J gene lost 8 bases, with 8 bases spanning the gap. CDR3 sequence: CASSLLPGGYTF. As DNA, the CDR3 is TGTGCCAGCAGTTTATTGCCGGGGGGCTACACCTTC.

This chain links TRBV19 with TRBJ1-4; 8 bases match TRBD1. Germline-derived CDR1 and CDR2 are LNHDA and SQIVND (reference sequence). The CDR3 is made up of 15 amino acids. With V trimmed by 6 bases and J by 1 base, 4 bases remained unmatched. In DNA form, the CDR3 reads TGTGCCAGTAGAGACAGGGGAAGAACTAATGAAAAACTGTTTTTT. Translated, it gives CASRDRGRTNEKLFF. The whole variable domain, filled in from reference TRBV19 and TRBJ1-4, reads DGGITQSPKYLFRKEGQNVTLSCEQNLNHDAMYWYRQDPGQGLRLIYYSQIVNDFQKGDIAEGYSVSREKKESFPLTVTSAQKNPTAFYLCASRDRGRTNEKLFFGSGTQLSVL.

This clone was detected once. The chain couples TRBV5-8 to TRBJ2-1; 14 bases line up with TRBD2. The germline V gene has CDR1 SGHTS and CDR2 YDEGEE. Trimming removed 6 bases from V and 8 bases from J; junction bases left unmatched: 10. The CDR3 loop spans 16 amino acids. CDR3 loop: CASTRGAGLAGDEQFF. DNA of the CDR3: TGTGCCAGCACCAGAGGAGCGGGACTAGCGGGAGATGAGCAGTTCTTC.

This clone has only a few counts. V and J are TRBV10-2 and TRBJ1-1; D possibly corresponds to TRBD1 (5 bases). Trimming removed 2 bases from V and 4 bases from J, with 11 bases in between. The CDR3 length is 14 residues. Germline CDR1 WSHSY, CDR2 SAAADI. The CDR3 reads CASSEEGRSTEAFF. In nucleotides, the CDR3 is TGCGCCAGCAGTGAGGAGGGGAGGAGCACTGAAGCTTTCTTT.

The genes are TRBV5-8 and TRBJ2-5; tentative D call: TRBD2 (5 bases). The J call may be wrong; the DNA end is better matched by TRBJ2-7. Looked up from germline, CDR1 is SGHTS and CDR2 is YDEGEE. This CDR3 has 15 amino acids. For the CDR3, the DNA is TGTGCCAGCAGCAAGGCTCCGGGGTGGTCCTACGAGCAGTACTTC. Translated, it gives CASSKAPGWSYEQYF.

CDR3 DNA sequence: TGTGCCAGCAGCTTCCGGGACAGCTTAGGGGAGCTGTTTTTT. This sequence encodes CASSFRDSLGELFF. The genes are TRBV7-2 and TRBJ2-2, with 7 nucleotides matching TRBD1. After removal of 3 bases from V and 8 bases from J, the junction contained 6 bases not matched to a gene. The CDR3 covers 14 residues. CDR1 and CDR2 from the germline V gene are SGHTA and FQGNSA.

The gene calls are TRBV9 and TRBJ1-4; TRBD1 agrees at 12 bases. V was clipped by 4 bases and J by 8 bases; unmatched bases: 6. This CDR3 has 15 amino acids. Germline values: CDR1 SGDLS, CDR2 YYNGEE. The CDR3 is CASSPSGTGGEKLFF. As DNA, the CDR3 is TGTGCCAGCAGCCCCTCCGGGACAGGGGGCGAAAAACTGTTTTTT. Using reference TRBV9 and TRBJ1-4 for the parts outside the CDR3, the full variable domain is DSGVTQTPKHLITATGQRVTLRCSPRSGDLSVYWYQQSLDQGLQFLIQYYNGEERAKGNILERFSAQQFPDLHSELNLSSLELGDSALYFCASSPSGTGGEKLFFGSGTQLSVL.

The chain is built from TRBV2 and TRBJ1-2, with D possibly TRBD1 on 5 matching bases. V was clipped by 7 bases and J by 5 bases, with 17 bases between them. This CDR3 has 14 amino acids. Germline V CDR1 and CDR2: SNHLY, FYNNEI. The CDR3 coding sequence is TGTGCCAGCACCCGCGGGGCGGAAAAATATGGCTACACCTTC. It specifies CASTRGAEKYGYTF.

J is TRBJ2-1 and V is TRBV5-1; TRBD1 matches at 12 bases. Unmatched junction bases numbered 4, after V lost 0 bases and J lost 6 bases. The CDR3 contains 16 residues. CDR1 and CDR2 (germline): SGHRS, YFSETQ. The CDR3 protein is CASSLAGTGGPNEQFF. The DNA for the CDR3 is TGCGCCAGCAGCTTGGCCGGGACAGGGGGCCCCAATGAGCAGTTCTTC. Drawing the rest from reference TRBV5-1 and TRBJ2-1, the complete variable domain is KAGVTQTPRYLIKTRGQQVTLSCSPISGHRSVSWYQQTPGQGLQFLFEYFSETQRNKGNFPGRFSGRQFSNSRSEMNVSTLELGDSALYLCASSLAGTGGPNEQFFGPGTRLTVL.

This clone was seen a handful of times. The chain has TRBV6-1 and TRBJ2-1; D is possibly TRBD2 (6 bases). The V gene lost 5 bases and the J gene lost 4 bases, with 15 bases spanning the gap. Germline CDR1 MNHNS, CDR2 SASEGT. There are 15 residues in the CDR3. CDR3 sequence reads: CASSWRDLAYNEQFF. The CDR3 bases are TGTGCCAGCAGTTGGCGGGACCTCGCTTACAATGAGCAGTTCTTC.